The clone carrying this T cell receptor (beta chain) was observed a handful of times. The antigen remains undetermined. The authors incorporated unique molecular identifiers into the TCR beta cDNA libraries. TCRdb recomputed calls from the PCR reads with MiXCR, one row per CDR3 protein. The sample shows 600,000 to 750,000 distinct CDR3 sequences, approximately 60% of them seen only once. The data were taken from a study of post-analysis software for immune sequencing data. Across the whole study: Relapsing-remitting, secondary progressive and progressive-relapsing forms of multiple sclerosis all featured among disease courses. Overall study findings and caveats: Controls showed lower frequencies than patients for four to six TRBV segments, and TRBV5-6, TRBV5-1 and TRBV20-1 were among these. There was significantly lower normalized Chao1 diversity in multiple sclerosis patients than in controls. The F measure placed samples prepared in the same batch into strongly shared clusters.

The CDR3 sequence is 11 residues long. Germline CDR1 is DFQATT and CDR2 is SNEGSKA (reference sequence). Trimming shortened V by 5 bases and J by 9 bases, and 12 bases separated the two germline ends. The TCR originated in a girl aged 2-10 years with multiple sclerosis. The chain couples TRBV20-1 to TRBJ2-3; D is perhaps TRBD2 (6 bases). Sequencing input: blood. Here the CDR3 reads CSASRLETQYF. As DNA, the CDR3 is TGCAGTGCTTCTCGACTAGAGACGCAGTATTTT.